Listed below are T cell receptor beta chains from one sample, sequenced in a study of T cells in Graves' hyperthyroidism and ophthalmopathy. TCRdb redid the calling of the multiplex PCR reads with MiXCR, one entry per CDR3 protein. The profile covers 300,000 to 500,000 distinct CDR3 sequences, with over 12% appearing a single time and around 28% taken by the ten largest. The sequenced material came from blood. These receptors originate from a man in his fifties with Graves' ophthalmopathy. The CDR3 runs from the conserved cysteine through the conserved F or W. The size field is filled for only some rows; it gives once, few, many or a size class.

>TRBV25-1|few
CASSAPGAQETQYF
>TRBV5-1|.
CASSLFASGRFETQYF
>TRBV9|.
CASSPEGQSSYNEQFF
>TRBV2|many
CASRNRDRSFPFDTEAFF
>TRBV13|many
CASSFKTGYGYNEQFF
>TRBV20-1|many
CSARDGGSGANVLTF
>TRBV15|.
CATSSGRETQYF
>TRBV29-1|.
CSGRDTGELFF
>TRBV27|many
CASSLGPPRLLNTEAFF
>TRBV10-1|.
CASSEQASGNDEQFF
>TRBV11-2|many
CASSAGTGGSGANVLTF
>TRBV19|.
CASSFWTGWPQNTEAFF
>TRBV30|many
CAWSPSLNEQFF
>TRBV20-1|many
CSAAHPGLAGDEQYF
>TRBV11-3|many
CASSLDTRSYEQYF
>TRBV3-1|.
CASSRGAADTQYF
>TRBV18|many
CASSPRTDYEQYF
>TRBV19|few
CASRNRGGNYEQYF
>TRBV25-1|.
CASSDLGSGNTIYF
>TRBV11-2|many
CASTSGLSRNEQFF
>TRBV30|many
CALPGRRGGYTF
>TRBV27|few
CASSSYSGTSDRYEQYF
>TRBV30|many
CAWTGSSYNEQFF
>TRBV11-3|many
CASSLLAGGDNEQFF
>TRBV6-1|few
CASSGASGRASEQFF
>TRBV6-1|many
CASRPVGLADNEQFF
>TRBV24-1|few
CATSDPRQGAYEQYF
>TRBV5-5|few
CASSKIEGNSPLHF
>TRBV20-1|many
CSVLDRRPLATNEKLFF
>TRBV5-1|.
CASSLEIIYEQYF
>TRBV28|many
CASSNPGQGAREQYF
>TRBV30|many
CAWSDGRGYTF
>TRBV12-3/TRBV12-4|.
CASSRRPGTRDGEQFF
>TRBV20-1|many
CSARGTSAYEQYF
>TRBV7-9|.
CASSSELGMSNQPQHF
>TRBV3-1|few
CASSQGKGGVGGYTF
>TRBV6-1|many
CASRPGTGVFEGYTF
>TRBV18|many
CASSPSARGLYEQYF
>TRBV18|many
CASSPKQGTEQYF
>TRBV2|many
CAIRTSGRAGAYNEQFF
>TRBV12-3/TRBV12-4|many
CASSPQGYGYTF
>TRBV4-1|few
CASSQALDRIQYEQYF
>TRBV6-1|many
CASSTTRQGRGYGYTF
>TRBV28|many
CASSEAQGHSNQPQHF
>TRBV7-9|few
CASSPPGQVNGYTF
>TRBV18|many
CASSPKSGGIYEQYF
>TRBV6-1|few
CASSFTDRPPYGYTF
>TRBV7-3|many
CASSLRRVYEQYF
>TRBV19|.
CASSKGQGIVNYGYTF
>TRBV3-1|many
CASSQQPTSGNTIYF
>TRBV7-9|many
CASSLSGHLYEQYF
>TRBV29-1|few
CSVVRWTLRPDTQYF
>TRBV6-1|many
CASSPPRTGGLNTEAFF
>TRBV12-3/TRBV12-4|.
CASSSPGLAGGGETQYF
>TRBV15|many
CATSSPALGAFQPQHF
>TRBV30|many
CACLPSGWATDTQYF
>TRBV2|many
CASSEALGGRTSGRWAKNIQYF
>TRBV12-3/TRBV12-4|.
CASSLRQGGHEQFF
>TRBV6-1|once
CASSPWGGNEKLVF